The clone carrying this TCR beta chain is a singleton in its sample. This sample is part of a study of T cell repertoires in cytomegalovirus infection. Study summary: Indications came from public TCR beta signatures; they pointed to CMV infection and to a matching HLA type.

V dropped 5 bases and J dropped 2; count of bases not matched to a gene: 6. This CDR3 has 15 residues. Germline V gene data show CDR1 as MDHEN and CDR2 as SYDVKM. TCRdb re-analysed the reads in MiXCR, keeping a single row per CDR3 protein. The profile covers almost 500,000 distinct CDR3 sequences, with around 10% appearing a single time and more than 8.5% taken by the ten largest. The sample comprised PBMCs. This clonotype originated in a human donor in good health (CMV status not recorded). Some clones in this sample may be carry-over from other donors' samples. The V gene is TRBV28, the J gene TRBJ2-5; 9 positions match TRBD2. CDR3: CASSATSGGQETQYF. DNA of the CDR3: TGTGCCAGCAGTGCGACTAGCGGTGGGCAAGAGACCCAGTACTTC.